What follows are 21 T cell receptor beta chains derived from one specimen sequenced in a study of identical twins. TCRdb fed the 5' RACE reads into MiXCR, producing one record per CDR3 protein. The table records 1,800,000 or so distinct CDR3 sequences, under 35% of them present only once. Sequencing was carried out using cord blood. Receptors originate from a newborn girl in good health.

Many counts were recorded for this clonotype. This chain joins TRBV12-3 or TRBV12-4 and TRBJ2-3; a weak D match, TRBD2 (6 bases). The CDR3 has 15 amino acids. The germline V and J ends were trimmed by 2 bases and 2 bases, with 11 bases remaining between them. This CDR3 is CASSLWRGDTDTQYF. The CDR3 nucleotides are TGTGCCAGCAGTTTATGGCGGGGAGACACAGATACGCAGTATTTT.

This sequence joins TRBV4-2 and TRBJ1-2; TRBD1 matches 10 bases. CDR1 and CDR2 (germline): LGHNA, YNFKEQ. Trimming at V came to 1 base and at J to 8 bases, leaving 10 bases not matched to a gene. The CDR3 length is 16 residues. The CDR3 nucleotides read TGTGCCAGCAGCCAAGTAGGGACAGGGGCGTTGGGAGGCTACACCTTC. It specifies CASSQVGTGALGGYTF.

The genes are TRBV20-1 and TRBJ1-1, with TRBD1 identical over 7 bases. Germline CDR1 and CDR2: DFQATT and SNEGSKA (reference sequence). V was clipped by 6 bases and J by 4 bases; unmatched bases: 2. The CDR3 runs 11 residues. In DNA form, the CDR3 reads TGCAGTGCGTACAGGGGCACTGAAGCTTTCTTT. It yields the protein CSAYRGTEAFF.

This clonotype was seen a few times. The rearrangement uses TRBV29-1 and TRBJ1-2; weak D call: TRBD1 (6 bases). V shed 3 bases and J shed 4 bases, with 12 bases lying between them. Germline lookup yields CDR1 SQVTM and CDR2 ANQGSEA. This CDR3 region has 13 residues. In DNA form, the CDR3 reads TGCAGCGTTGACCGTCACAGGGTCTATGGCTACACCTTC. Translating it yields CSVDRHRVYGYTF.

This chain links TRBV6-2 or TRBV6-3 with TRBJ1-5; D remains ambiguous. This CDR3 region has 12 residues. Germline V gene data show CDR1 as MNHEY and CDR2 as SVGEGT. V gave up 2 bases and J gave up 11 bases, with 10 bases separating them. The CDR3 sequence: CASSYVGLTQHF. The CDR3 bases are TGTGCCAGCAGTTACGTCGGGCTGACCCAGCATTTT.

The chain is built from TRBV24-1 and TRBJ2-7, with D perhaps matching TRBD1 (6 bases). CDR1 is KGHDR, CDR2 SFDVKD, per germline. The V end was cut by 9 bases, the J end by 5 bases, with 16 bases between. This CDR3 contains 13 residues. CDR3 in amino acids: CATGKQGLDEQYF. CDR3 nucleotide sequence: TGTGCCACCGGGAAACAGGGCCTTGACGAGCAGTACTTC.

The V gene is TRBV29-1, the J gene TRBJ2-2; tentatively, D is TRBD2 (5 bases). Germline CDR1 is SQVTM and CDR2 is ANQGSEA. The CDR3 consists of 13 residues. Trimming shortened V by 7 bases and J by 4 bases, and 13 bases separated the two germline ends. CDR3 sequence reads: CSAEERRTGELFF. The CDR3 bases are TGCAGCGCCGAGGAGCGGCGCACCGGGGAGCTGTTTTTT.

In the case of this clonotype: A read error may explain this, as a much larger clone is one base away. The chain joins TRBV27 to TRBJ2-5; D is possibly TRBD1 or TRBD2 (5 bases each). The CDR3 loop spans 15 amino acids. Per germline, CDR1 MNHEY and CDR2 SMNVEV (reference sequence). V was pared by 2 bases and J by 11 bases, with 21 bases between. This chain's CDR3 is CASSLGGVSYNEQYF. Here the CDR3 DNA reads TGTGCCAGCAGTTTAGGGGGAGTTTCCTACAATGAGCAGTACTTC.

This clonotype appeared a few times. CDR3 residues: CSVGGSKNIQYF. Written as DNA, the CDR3 is TGCAGCGTTGGGGGGTCCAAAAACATTCAGTACTTC. V is TRBV29-1 and J is TRBJ2-4; TRBD1 or TRBD2 may be the D gene (5 bases each). Deletions cut 4 bases from V and 2 bases from J, with 6 bases between. Germline V lookup: CDR1 SQVTM, CDR2 ANQGSEA. The CDR3 contains 12 residues. The full variable domain, its missing parts supplied by reference TRBV29-1 and TRBJ2-4, is SAVISQKPSRDICQRGTSLTIQCQVDSQVTMMFWYRQQPGQSLTLIATANQGSEATYESGFVIDKFPISRPNLTFSTLTVSNMSPEDSSIYLCSVGGSKNIQYFGAGTRLSVL.

This clonotype was counted a few times. This chain connects TRBV7-2 to TRBJ2-1; possible D gene TRBD2, 6 bases. Trimming left V 5 bases short and J 3 bases short, with 11 bases between. CDR1 is SGHTA, CDR2 FQGNSA, per germline. The CDR3 runs 14 residues. In DNA form, the CDR3 reads TGTGCCAGCAGCCCAACTAGCTTCTACAATGAGCAGTTCTTC. Its translation is CASSPTSFYNEQFF.

V gene TRBV20-1 combines with J gene TRBJ1-1; unclear D gene. V lost 0 bases and J 1 base, leaving 6 bases between the germline ends. This CDR3 has 13 amino acids. The V gene's germline CDR1 is DFQATT and CDR2 SNEGSKA (reference sequence). CDR3 nucleotides: TGCAGTGCTAGAGATAACAGGAACACTGAAGCTTTCTTT. Residues: CSARDNRNTEAFF.

This chain links TRBV2 with TRBJ2-7; TRBD2 aligns across 9 bases. CDR1 is SNHLY, CDR2 FYNNEI, per germline. Unmatched junction bases numbered 8, after V lost 3 bases and J lost 2 bases. There are 16 residues in the CDR3. CDR3 DNA sequence: TGTGCCAGCAGTGATAGGGCTAGCGGGACCACCTACGAGCAGTACTTC. Protein: CASSDRASGTTYEQYF.

The chain recombines TRBV20-1 with TRBJ2-7, with no clear D. Germline V gives CDR1 DFQATT, CDR2 SNEGSKA (reference sequence). V was trimmed by 5 bases and J by 0 bases, leaving 8 bases between them. The CDR3 contains 12 residues. The CDR3 reads CSADWDSYEQYF. In nucleotides, the CDR3 is TGCAGTGCTGATTGGGACTCCTACGAGCAGTACTTC.

This clonotype has just a few counts. CDR3 bases: TGTGCCAGCAGTGAATTAACAGGGAGGAAAAACATTCAGTACTTC. Encoded protein: CASSELTGRKNIQYF. This chain connects TRBV6-1 to TRBJ2-4, with D perhaps matching TRBD1 or TRBD2 (6 bases each). Germline-derived CDR1 and CDR2 are MNHNS and SASEGT. The CDR3 is 15 amino acids. V was shortened by 2 bases and J by 4 bases, with 12 bases between the two germline ends.

The chain has TRBV20-1 and TRBJ2-3; D unclear. The germline gives CDR1 DFQATT, CDR2 SNEGSKA (reference sequence). The V and J ends lost 3 bases and 3 bases respectively, with 16 bases between them. The CDR3 has 15 amino acids. This CDR3 is CSARAAGPLTDTQYF. The CDR3 DNA follows: TGCAGTGCTAGGGCCGCAGGACCTCTAACAGATACGCAGTATTTT.

V is TRBV20-1 and J is TRBJ1-6, with TRBD1 matching over 7 bases. Germline V CDR1 and CDR2: DFQATT, SNEGSKA (reference sequence). The CDR3 loop spans 16 amino acids. The CDR3 loop reads CRVAHGTAGVNSPLHF. The CDR3 DNA reads TGCAGAGTGGCCCACGGGACAGCGGGCGTAAATTCACCCCTCCACTTT.

This clonotype was detected ten times or more. The chain links TRBV7-2 to TRBJ2-3, with 11 bases matching TRBD2. Trimming at V came to 4 bases and at J to 5 bases, leaving 5 bases not matched to a gene. Germline V gene lookup returns CDR1 SGHTA and CDR2 FQGNSA. This CDR3 has 15 residues. The CDR3 protein is CASSSGLAGGDTQYF. The CDR3 DNA is TGTGCCAGCAGCTCCGGCCTAGCGGGGGGAGATACGCAGTATTTT.

This clonotype has only a few counts. The chain recombines TRBV2 with TRBJ1-2; TRBD1 agrees at 7 bases. The germline CDR1 and CDR2 sequences are SNHLY and FYNNEI. The CDR3 consists of 17 residues. Trimming cost V 2 bases and J 4 bases; bases outside gene matches: 13. CDR3 bases: TGTGCCAGCAGTGAAATATCAAGACGGACAGGACCCTATGGCTACACCTTC. It yields the protein CASSEISRRTGPYGYTF.

The rearrangement links TRBV20-1 to TRBJ1-5; D is possibly TRBD1 (5 bases). Between the trimmed V and J ends, which lost 4 bases and 0 bases, there was a span of 10 bases. The CDR3 has 14 residues. Germline V gene sequence: CDR1 DFQATT, CDR2 SNEGSKA (reference sequence). CDR3: CSATGSYSNQPQHF. The CDR3 nucleotides are TGCAGTGCTACAGGGTCTTATAGCAATCAGCCCCAGCATTTT.

J is TRBJ2-7 and V is TRBV7-2, with 10 bases identical to TRBD2. The ends lost 6 bases at V and 5 bases at J; junction bases unmatched: 4. This CDR3 contains 13 residues. The V gene's germline CDR1 is SGHTA and CDR2 FQGNSA. This CDR3 is CASSLAGDHEQYF. CDR3 in DNA: TGTGCCAGCAGTCTAGCGGGAGACCACGAGCAGTACTTC.

V usage is TRBV29-1 and J usage is TRBJ2-7, with no clear D. The CDR3 totals 13 residues. Per germline, CDR1 SQVTM and CDR2 ANQGSEA. The germline V and J ends were trimmed by 1 base and 2 bases, with 9 bases remaining between them. This chain's CDR3 is CSVEGATTYEQYF. CDR3 nucleotide sequence: TGCAGCGTTGAAGGAGCCACCACCTACGAGCAGTACTTC.